Presented here are 30 T cell receptor beta chains from one specimen sequenced in a study of blood T cell repertoires in COVID-19. Assay used: immunoSEQ multiplex PCR; TCRdb lists only in-frame clones, some missing. The sample has approximately 180,000 clones, 70% to 90% seen once; the top ten hold 15% to 20%. Source material: peripheral blood. Receptor source: a person aged 70 to 79 with COVID-19, enrolled during active disease.

V is TRBV28 and J is TRBJ1-2; D is possibly TRBD1 (5 bases). The CDR3 is made up of 16 amino acids. Trimming took 1 base from V and 8 from J, leaving 20 bases between them. Per the germline V gene, CDR1 is MDHEN and CDR2 is SYDVKM. The CDR3 DNA reads TGTGCCAGCAGTTTATCGGGTCCGGGACTGGGAAGCGGCTACACCTTC. Its protein product is CASSLSGPGLGSGYTF.

The chain has TRBV10-3 and TRBJ1-3; D ambiguous. Trimming removed 6 bases from V and 0 bases from J, with 6 bases in between. This CDR3 is 13 amino acids long. The germline CDR1 and CDR2 sequences are ENHRY and SYGVKD. This CDR3 reads CAIRDNSGNTIYF. In nucleotides, the CDR3 is TGTGCCATCAGAGACAACTCTGGAAACACCATATATTTT.

The rearrangement uses TRBV6-6 and TRBJ1-2, with 8 positions matching TRBD1. Per the germline V gene, CDR1 is MNHNY and CDR2 is SVGAGI (reference sequence). J was trimmed by 6 bases and V by 2 bases; bases with no gene match: 5. The length of the CDR3 is 14 residues. The CDR3 is CASSYRQGANGYTF. The CDR3 bases are TGTGCCAGCAGTTACCGGCAGGGGGCCAATGGCTACACCTTC.

The chain carries TRBV9 and TRBJ2-7; 9 nucleotides agree with TRBD2. This CDR3 is 14 amino acids long. V lost 3 bases to trimming and J lost 6 bases; unmatched junction nucleotides: 7. CDR1 is SGDLS and CDR2 is YYNGEE in the germline V gene. This chain's CDR3 is CASSGSGGPLEQYF. The DNA for the CDR3 is TGTGCCAGCAGCGGTAGCGGGGGCCCTCTCGAGCAGTACTTC.

This clone was observed a few times. The chain carries TRBV7-9 and TRBJ1-5; 9 bases agree with TRBD1. The CDR3 spans 16 residues. The V segment lost 1 base and the J segment 6 bases; nucleotides outside the gene matches: 7. CDR1 is SEHNR and CDR2 is FQNEAQ in the germline V gene (reference sequence). The CDR3 DNA reads as TGTGCCAGCAGCTTAGTGGCGGGACAGGGTGGTCAGCCCCAGCATTTT. Protein: CASSLVAGQGGQPQHF.

The genes are TRBV27 and TRBJ2-1; D not resolved. V shed 3 bases and J shed 0 bases, with 9 bases lying between them. Germline assignment: CDR1 MNHEY and CDR2 SMNVEV (reference sequence). CDR3 length: 15 amino acids. CDR3 amino acids: CASSFIRSSYNEQFF. The CDR3 nucleotides read TGTGCCAGCAGTTTCATTAGGAGCTCCTACAATGAGCAGTTCTTC.

V is TRBV4-1 and J is TRBJ1-6; D remains unclear. This CDR3 region has 14 residues. Germline CDR1 and CDR2: MGHRA and YSYEKL. Between the trimmed V and J ends, which lost 3 bases and 6 bases, there was a span of 9 bases. The DNA of the CDR3 is TGCGCCAGCAGCCATGAACAGTCTAATTCACCCCTCCACTTT. This translates into CASSHEQSNSPLHF.

The CDR3 reads CATGKGTDTQYF. The CDR3 region has the DNA TGTGCCACAGGGAAAGGGACAGATACGCAGTATTTT. The V and J genes are TRBV2 and TRBJ2-3; D may be TRBD1 (5 bases). Per the germline V gene, CDR1 is SNHLY and CDR2 is FYNNEI. V was pared by 10 bases and J by 3 bases, with 11 bases between. This CDR3 has 12 amino acids.

Written as DNA, the CDR3 is TGTGCCAGCAGTTACTCGGGGGGGGTCTCTGGAAACACCATATATTTT. Protein sequence: CASSYSGGVSGNTIYF. The rearrangement joins TRBV6-5 to TRBJ1-3; D is perhaps TRBD1 (5 bases). Germline V gene lookup returns CDR1 MNHEY and CDR2 SVGAGI. V lost 0 bases and J lost 0, with 9 bases in between. The length of the CDR3 is 16 residues.

The chain combines TRBV7-9 with TRBJ2-5; 8 bases map to TRBD1. The germline V gene has CDR1 SEHNR and CDR2 FQNEAQ (reference sequence). Trimming took 5 bases from V and 5 from J; bases not matched to a gene: 10. The CDR3 length is 15 residues. The CDR3 loop reads CASSNRQGILETQYF. The DNA of the CDR3 is TGTGCCAGCAGCAACCGACAGGGGATATTGGAGACCCAGTACTTC.

The chain uses TRBV6-5 and TRBJ1-2, with unresolved D. V shed 6 bases and J shed 4 bases, with 18 bases lying between them. The CDR3 runs 15 residues. Germline V lookup: CDR1 MNHEY, CDR2 SVGAGI. The CDR3: CASRYAGPSLYGYTF. The CDR3, as DNA: TGTGCCAGCAGGTACGCGGGCCCGAGCCTCTATGGCTACACCTTC.

In this sample, this clone turned up once. The V and J genes are TRBV19 and TRBJ2-7; tentatively, D is TRBD2 (5 bases). Trimming stripped 1 base from V and 6 bases from J, with 10 bases between. This CDR3 is built from 13 residues. Germline-derived CDR1 and CDR2 are LNHDA and SQIVND (reference sequence). The CDR3 here is CASSIASGSEQYF. CDR3 coding DNA: TGTGCCAGTAGTATAGCATCGGGGAGCGAGCAGTACTTC.

The rearrangement links TRBV14 to TRBJ1-2, with D perhaps matching TRBD1 (5 bases). The V gene's germline CDR1 is SGHDN and CDR2 FVKESK. V shed 3 bases and J shed 4 bases, with 15 bases lying between them. The CDR3 runs to 15 residues. The CDR3 here is CASSHGAGGFYGYTF. Here the CDR3 DNA reads TGTGCCAGCAGCCATGGGGCAGGCGGATTCTATGGCTACACCTTC.

The chain joins TRBV11-2 to TRBJ2-3; D gene uncertain. Germline V gene lookup returns CDR1 SGHAT and CDR2 FQNNGV. V shed 5 bases and J shed 4 bases, with 13 bases lying between them. The CDR3 totals 14 residues. The chain's CDR3 is CASSPPQRADTQYF. In DNA form, the CDR3 reads TGTGCCAGCAGCCCACCCCAGCGAGCAGATACGCAGTATTTT. Complete variable domain (other parts from reference TRBV11-2 and TRBJ2-3): EAGVAQSPRYKIIEKRQSVAFWCNPISGHATLYWYQQILGQGPKLLIQFQNNGVVDDSQLPKDRFSAERLKGVDSTLKIQPAKLEDSAVYLCASSPPQRADTQYFGPGTRLTVL.

This clone was seen only once. V and J are TRBV6-2 or TRBV6-3 and TRBJ1-5, with a possible D match to TRBD1 (6 bases). CDR3 length: 14 amino acids. Looked up from germline, CDR1 is MNHEY and CDR2 is SVGEGT. The ends were cut back, 5 bases at V and 2 bases at J, with 10 bases in the middle. In nucleotides, the CDR3 is TGTGCCAGCAGTCGGGGGGCAGGCAATCAGCCCCAGCATTTT. It codes for CASSRGAGNQPQHF.

The chain employs TRBV6-2 or TRBV6-3 and TRBJ1-6; perhaps TRBD1 as D (5 bases). Germline CDR1 is MNHEY and CDR2 is SVGEGT. The V end was cut by 2 bases, the J end by 7 bases, with 12 bases between. The CDR3 loop spans 15 amino acids. CDR3 nucleotides: TGTGCCAGCAGTTACGGCCAGGGAAAGAATTCACCCCTCCACTTT. Amino acids: CASSYGQGKNSPLHF.

The chain links TRBV6-5 to TRBJ2-2; TRBD2 aligns across 7 bases. Trimming removed 7 bases from V and 7 bases from J; junction bases left unmatched: 9. CDR1 is MNHEY, CDR2 SVGAGI, per germline. This CDR3 is 14 amino acids long. The CDR3 region is CASNPSGSLGELFF. The CDR3 DNA reads TGTGCCAGCAATCCTAGCGGATCTCTCGGGGAGCTGTTTTTT.

This sequence joins TRBV10-3 and TRBJ2-3, with D perhaps matching TRBD2 (6 bases). The CDR3 length is 16 residues. Germline CDR1 and CDR2: ENHRY and SYGVKD. Trimming pared 3 bases from V and 0 bases from J, leaving 13 bases between. The chain's CDR3 is CAISDSGRGSTDTQYF. CDR3 DNA sequence: TGTGCCATCAGTGACTCGGGGCGGGGAAGCACAGATACGCAGTATTTT.

This chain links TRBV25-1 with TRBJ2-1; 7 bases agree with TRBD1. Germline CDR1 reads MGHDK; CDR2 reads SYGVNS. With 3 bases clipped from V and 4 bases from J, the junction kept 3 bases outside the gene matches. The CDR3 spans 14 residues. The DNA of the CDR3 is TGTGCCAGCAGTGATTTGGACAGGTACAATGAGCAGTTCTTC. Its translation is CASSDLDRYNEQFF. Combining the CDR3 with reference TRBV25-1 and TRBJ2-1 gives the whole variable domain EADIYQTPRYLVIGTGKKITLECSQTMGHDKMYWYQQDPGMELHLIHYSYGVNSTEKGDLSSESTVSRIRTEHFPLTLESARPSHTSQYLCASSDLDRYNEQFFGPGTRLTVL.

The chain joins TRBV28 to TRBJ1-1, with a weak D call TRBD1 (6 bases). The germline V gene has CDR1 MDHEN and CDR2 SYDVKM. The CDR3 runs to 15 residues. V was pared by 5 bases and J by 0 bases, with 13 bases between. The CDR3 loop is CASSRQGTVNTEAFF. In DNA, the CDR3 is TGTGCCAGCAGTCGTCAGGGGACGGTGAACACTGAAGCTTTCTTT.

This clone was recorded many times. The CDR3 protein is CASRNRVLNEQFF. The CDR3 nucleotides are TGTGCCAGCAGAAACAGGGTTCTAAATGAGCAGTTCTTC. J is TRBJ2-1 and V is TRBV2, with D maybe TRBD1 (6 bases). Deletions cut 6 bases from V and 7 bases from J, with 13 bases between. The germline V gene has CDR1 SNHLY and CDR2 FYNNEI. The CDR3 consists of 13 residues.

This chain joins TRBV2 and TRBJ2-5; D might be TRBD2 (5 bases). The CDR3 is 14 amino acids. Germline V CDR1 and CDR2: SNHLY, FYNNEI. The V and J ends lost 6 bases and 1 base respectively, with 12 bases between them. CDR3 DNA sequence: TGTGCCAGCAGCAAGGACCGGGGCCAAGAGACCCAGTACTTC. This translates into CASSKDRGQETQYF. Full variable domain (missing parts from reference TRBV2 and TRBJ2-5): EPEVTQTPSHQVTQMGQEVILRCVPISNHLYFYWYRQILGQKVEFLVSFYNNEISEKSEIFDDQFSVERPDGSNFTLKIRSTKLEDSAMYFCASSKDRGQETQYFGPGTRLLVL.

The rearrangement links TRBV19 to TRBJ1-4; the D is unclear. Germline CDR1 reads LNHDA; CDR2 reads SQIVND (reference sequence). CDR3 size: 16 residues. Trimming took off 5 bases at V and 0 bases at J, with 13 bases between the two ends. CDR3 loop: CASSAPLRATNEKLFF. CDR3 sequence (DNA): TGTGCCAGTAGTGCACCTTTAAGAGCAACTAATGAAAAACTGTTTTTT.

The chain employs TRBV29-1 and TRBJ2-3; TRBD2 agrees at 15 bases. This CDR3 has 16 residues. V gave up 5 bases and J gave up 5 bases; unmatched junction bases: 8. Germline V gene lookup returns CDR1 SQVTM and CDR2 ANQGSEA. The CDR3 here is CSVSRTSGGAGDTQYF. The CDR3 DNA reads TGCAGCGTTTCCAGGACTAGCGGGGGGGCTGGAGATACGCAGTATTTT.

This chain connects TRBV28 to TRBJ1-1; the D gene is possibly TRBD1 (6 bases). CDR3 size: 13 residues. From germline, CDR1 is MDHEN and CDR2 SYDVKM. V lost 10 bases and J 4 bases, leaving 16 bases between the germline ends. The CDR3 DNA reads TGTGCCACCGGGGTTGGGGGCCGCACTGAAGCTTTCTTT. Amino acid sequence: CATGVGGRTEAFF.

The rearrangement links TRBV7-8 to TRBJ2-7, with 8 bases lining up with TRBD1. The CDR3 has 13 residues. The trim removed 5 bases at V and 6 bases at J, leaving 6 bases unmatched. Germline assignment: CDR1 SGHVS and CDR2 FQNEAQ. Here the CDR3 reads CASSTAGGREQYF. The DNA of the CDR3 is TGTGCCAGCAGCACGGCAGGGGGCCGCGAGCAGTACTTC.

This clone appeared a single time. This rearrangement joins TRBV7-2 to TRBJ2-3, with D perhaps matching TRBD2 (6 bases). CDR1 and CDR2 (germline): SGHTA, FQGNSA. The ends were cut back, 0 bases at V and 4 bases at J, with 11 bases in the middle. The CDR3 is made up of 15 amino acids. The CDR3 is CASSLAGGGADTQYF. The DNA of the CDR3 is TGTGCCAGCAGCTTAGCTGGGGGAGGCGCAGATACGCAGTATTTT.

V usage is TRBV14 and J usage is TRBJ1-2, with D unresolved. CDR1 and CDR2 (germline): SGHDN, FVKESK. The CDR3 sequence is 14 residues long. Trimming pared 4 bases from V and 1 base from J, leaving 10 bases between. Here the CDR3 DNA reads TGTGCCAGCAGCCGACTAACCGATAACTATGGCTACACCTTC. It specifies CASSRLTDNYGYTF.

This clone was picked up one time. The chain recombines TRBV15 with TRBJ2-7; 12 bases map to TRBD2. The CDR3 spans 16 residues. The germline V gene has CDR1 LNHNV and CDR2 YYDKDF (reference sequence). V lost 1 base, J lost 4 bases, and 5 bases stayed unmatched. The CDR3 here is CATSRVRLAGVYEQYF. CDR3 DNA sequence: TGTGCCACCAGCAGAGTTCGACTAGCGGGAGTGTACGAGCAGTACTTC.

This clone was detected only once. The genes are TRBV5-8 and TRBJ2-4; 10 bases are a match to TRBD1. The germline CDR1 and CDR2 sequences are SGHTS and YDEGEE. V lost 4 bases to trimming and J lost 0 bases; unmatched junction nucleotides: 7. The CDR3 length is 17 residues. The CDR3 bases are TGTGCCAGCAGCACGGGGGACAGGGGCCTAGCCAAAAACATTCAGTACTTC. Its translation is CASSTGDRGLAKNIQYF.